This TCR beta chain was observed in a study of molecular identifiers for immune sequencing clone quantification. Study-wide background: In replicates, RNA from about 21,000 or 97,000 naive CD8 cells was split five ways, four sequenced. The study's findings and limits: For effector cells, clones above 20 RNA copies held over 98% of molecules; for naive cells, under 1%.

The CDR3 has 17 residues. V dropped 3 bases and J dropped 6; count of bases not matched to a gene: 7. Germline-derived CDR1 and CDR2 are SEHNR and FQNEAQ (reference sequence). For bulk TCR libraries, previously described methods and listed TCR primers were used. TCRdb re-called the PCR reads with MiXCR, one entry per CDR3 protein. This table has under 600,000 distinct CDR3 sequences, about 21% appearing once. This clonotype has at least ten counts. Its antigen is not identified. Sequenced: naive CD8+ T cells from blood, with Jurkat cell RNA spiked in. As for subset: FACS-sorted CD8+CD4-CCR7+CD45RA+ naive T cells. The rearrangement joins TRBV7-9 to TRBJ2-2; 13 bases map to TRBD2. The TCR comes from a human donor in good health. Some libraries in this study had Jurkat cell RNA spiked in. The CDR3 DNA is TGTGCCAGCAGCTTCGGACTAGCGGGAGAGTCTTCCGGGGAGCTGTTTTTT. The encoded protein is CASSFGLAGESSGELFF.